This TCR beta chain was recovered during a study of control samples from healthy donors and cancer patients. The CDR3 length is 16 residues. The V and J ends lost 5 bases and 5 bases respectively, with 21 bases between them. Germline CDR1 is LGHNA and CDR2 is YSLEER. Assay used: immunoSEQ multiplex PCR; TCRdb lists only in-frame clones, some missing. Here the sample spans some 65,000 clones, approximately 84% being singletons. Sequencing was carried out using PBMCs. This TCR derives from a woman aged 50 to 60 with lung cancer. The V and J genes are TRBV4-3 and TRBJ1-1; D might be TRBD1 (6 bases). CDR3 DNA sequence: TGCGCCAGCAGCTCCTCCTCGTCGGGGGGGCCAACTGAAGCTTTCTTT. This sequence encodes CASSSSSSGGPTEAFF.